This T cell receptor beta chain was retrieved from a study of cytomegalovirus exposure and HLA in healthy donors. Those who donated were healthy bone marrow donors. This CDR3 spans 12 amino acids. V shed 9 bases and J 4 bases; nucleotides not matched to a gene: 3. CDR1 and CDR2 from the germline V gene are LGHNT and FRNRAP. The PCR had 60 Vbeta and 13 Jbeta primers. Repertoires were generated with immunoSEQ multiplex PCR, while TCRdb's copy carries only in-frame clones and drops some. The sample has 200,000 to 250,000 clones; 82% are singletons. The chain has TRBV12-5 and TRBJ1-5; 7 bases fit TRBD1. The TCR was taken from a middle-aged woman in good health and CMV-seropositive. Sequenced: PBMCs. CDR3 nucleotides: TGTGCTAGCCGACAGGGAAATCAGCCCCAGCATTTT. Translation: CASRQGNQPQHF. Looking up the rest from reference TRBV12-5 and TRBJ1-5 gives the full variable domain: DARVTQTPRHKVTEMGQEVTMRCQPILGHNTVFWYRQTMMQGLELLAYFRNRAPLDDSGMPKDRFSAEMPDATLATLKIQPSEPRDSAVYFCASRQGNQPQHFGDGTRLSIL.